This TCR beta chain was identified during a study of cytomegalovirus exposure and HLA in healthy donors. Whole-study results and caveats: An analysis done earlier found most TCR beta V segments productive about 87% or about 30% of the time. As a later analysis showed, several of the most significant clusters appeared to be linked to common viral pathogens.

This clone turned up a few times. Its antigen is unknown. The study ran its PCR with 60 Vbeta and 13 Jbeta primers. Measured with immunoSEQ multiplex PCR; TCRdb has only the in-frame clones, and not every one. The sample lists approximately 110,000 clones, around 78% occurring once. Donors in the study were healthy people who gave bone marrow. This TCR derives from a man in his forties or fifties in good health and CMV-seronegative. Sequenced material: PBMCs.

The CDR3 bases are TGTGCCAGTAGTATAGGCGGGGCCTCTAGTCAGCCCCAGCATTTT. Residues: CASSIGGASSQPQHF. The chain joins TRBV19 to TRBJ1-5; D is perhaps TRBD1 (5 bases). Germline CDR1 is LNHDA and CDR2 is SQIVND (reference sequence). The CDR3 is made up of 15 amino acids. Trimming stripped 1 base from V and 6 bases from J, with 13 bases between.